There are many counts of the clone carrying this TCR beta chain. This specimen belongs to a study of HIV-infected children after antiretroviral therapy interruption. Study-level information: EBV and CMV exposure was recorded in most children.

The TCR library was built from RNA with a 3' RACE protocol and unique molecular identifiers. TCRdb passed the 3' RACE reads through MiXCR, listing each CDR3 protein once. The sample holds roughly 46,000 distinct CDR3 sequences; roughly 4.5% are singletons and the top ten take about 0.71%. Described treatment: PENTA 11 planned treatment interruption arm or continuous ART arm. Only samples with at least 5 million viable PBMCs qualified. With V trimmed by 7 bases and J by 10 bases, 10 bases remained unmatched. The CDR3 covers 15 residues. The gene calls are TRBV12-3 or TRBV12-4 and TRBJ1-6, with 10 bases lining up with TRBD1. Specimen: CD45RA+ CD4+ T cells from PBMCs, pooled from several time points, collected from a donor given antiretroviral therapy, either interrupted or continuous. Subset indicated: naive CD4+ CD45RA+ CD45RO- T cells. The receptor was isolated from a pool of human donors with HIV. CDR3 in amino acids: CASTPRGDRGSPLHF. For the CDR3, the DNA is TGTGCCAGCACCCCACGGGGGGACAGGGGCTCACCCCTCCACTTT.